This T cell receptor beta chain was captured in a study of T cell changes during pregnancy in multiple sclerosis. Germline V CDR1 and CDR2: SGDLS, YYNGEE. The V segment lost 0 bases and the J segment 4 bases; nucleotides outside the gene matches: 4. The CDR3 is 15 amino acids. TCRdb keeps only in-frame clones here, not all; method: immunoSEQ multiplex PCR. The top ten hold 0.61% of the sample, which has about 50,000 clones, around 90% seen once. This sequence was found in a female donor in good health, enrolled as a control in a pregnancy study. Sequences were derived from CD4+ T cells from peripheral blood mononuclear cells, sampled after pregnancy. This rearrangement joins TRBV9 to TRBJ2-3, with 8 bases identical to TRBD2. Written as DNA, the CDR3 is TGTGCCAGCAGCGTAGCTGCAGCGGGGGCAGATACGCAGTATTTT. Protein product: CASSVAAAGADTQYF.